These 5 T cell receptor beta chains were all obtained from the same sample, sequenced in a study of shared clonotypes between healthy human individuals. Naive CD8 cells comprised CD45RO-negative, CCR7-positively selected cells, excluding terminally differentiated effector memory CD45RA+ cells. Repertoires were generated with immunoSEQ multiplex PCR, while TCRdb's copy carries only in-frame clones and drops some. There are about 800,000 clones in the sample; 90% to 97% occur only once, and less than 0.25% lies in the top ten. The sequenced material came from naive CD8+ T cells sorted from blood. These receptors originate from a man under 40 in good health.

J is TRBJ2-7 and V is TRBV30; 7 nucleotides align to TRBD1. J gave up 5 bases and V 4 bases, and 11 bases lay outside the gene matches. Looked up from germline, CDR1 is GTSNPN and CDR2 is SVGIG (reference sequence). There are 14 residues in the CDR3. The CDR3 spells CAWTNRGRLDEQYF. Written as DNA, the CDR3 is TGTGCCTGGACCAACAGGGGCCGTTTAGACGAGCAGTACTTC.

The CDR3 DNA is TGTGCCAGCAGCTTAGGCCGGGACGCCGTCTACGAGCAGTACTTC. This codes for CASSLGRDAVYEQYF. The rearrangement joins TRBV11-2 to TRBJ2-7; D possibly matches TRBD1 or TRBD2 (5 bases each). Germline-derived CDR1 and CDR2 are SGHAT and FQNNGV. Trimming left V 1 base short and J 3 bases short, with 13 bases between. CDR3 length: 15 amino acids.

The chain couples TRBV5-1 to TRBJ2-5, with TRBD2 matching 13 bases. J was trimmed by 5 bases and V by 3 bases; bases with no gene match: 10. The CDR3 sequence is 17 residues long. Looked up from germline, CDR1 is SGHRS and CDR2 is YFSETQ. CDR3: CASSSGLAGTVGETQYF. Written as DNA, the CDR3 is TGCGCCAGCAGCTCGGGACTAGCGGGAACCGTCGGGGAGACCCAGTACTTC.

This clone occurred once. This chain joins TRBV12-5 and TRBJ2-1; D is ambiguous. This CDR3 spans 13 amino acids. CDR1 LGHNT and CDR2 FRNRAP come from the germline V gene. V was cut by 7 bases and J by 5 bases, with 12 bases left in between. The CDR3 here is CASATGLNNEQFF. Written as DNA, the CDR3 is TGTGCTAGTGCCACCGGGCTGAACAATGAGCAGTTCTTC.

CDR3 coding DNA: TGTGCCAGCAGCTTAGAGACAGGGGACACTAGCACAGATACGCAGTATTTT. Its protein product is CASSLETGDTSTDTQYF. This chain links TRBV7-8 with TRBJ2-3; 8 nucleotides align to TRBD1. The CDR3 covers 17 residues. The V and J ends lost 1 base and 0 bases, in that order; junction bases with no gene match: 6. Germline lookup yields CDR1 SGHVS and CDR2 FQNEAQ.